The clone carrying this T cell receptor (beta chain) was observed a few times. Its antigen is not known. Germline lookup yields CDR1 PRHDT and CDR2 FYEKMQ (reference sequence). This CDR3 is built from 17 residues. V lost 5 bases, J lost 5 bases, and 13 bases stayed unmatched. The source of the sample is a study of cytomegalovirus exposure and HLA in healthy donors. Study results and caveats: In a later analysis, a missense DCLRE1C variant was linked to TCR beta V- and J-gene trimming. Using a false discovery rate of 0.05, a later analysis showed that 16,951 TCR beta sequences were associated with HLA alleles.

Vbeta (60) and Jbeta (13) primers were used in the PCR. The assay was immunoSEQ multiplex PCR, and TCRdb's table has in-frame clones only and misses some. The sample has 130,000 or so clones, around 57% seen once. The chain links TRBV13 to TRBJ2-5; 11 bases agree with TRBD2. Material: PBMCs. The sequence was collected from a male donor in good health and CMV-seronegative. This chain's CDR3 is CASSPGLAAQNEETQYF. The CDR3 DNA sequence: TGTGCCAGCAGCCCGGGACTAGCGGCCCAGAATGAGGAGACCCAGTACTTC.